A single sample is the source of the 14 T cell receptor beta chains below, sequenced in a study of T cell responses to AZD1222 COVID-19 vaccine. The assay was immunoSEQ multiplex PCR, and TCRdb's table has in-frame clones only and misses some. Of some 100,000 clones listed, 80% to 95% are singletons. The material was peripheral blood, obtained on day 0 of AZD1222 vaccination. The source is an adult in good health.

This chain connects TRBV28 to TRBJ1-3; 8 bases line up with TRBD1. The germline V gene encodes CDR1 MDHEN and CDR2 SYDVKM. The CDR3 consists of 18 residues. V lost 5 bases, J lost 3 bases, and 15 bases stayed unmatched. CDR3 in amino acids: CASSQGQGTAYLGNTIYF. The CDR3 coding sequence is TGTGCCAGCAGTCAAGGACAGGGTACAGCTTATCTTGGAAACACCATATATTTT.

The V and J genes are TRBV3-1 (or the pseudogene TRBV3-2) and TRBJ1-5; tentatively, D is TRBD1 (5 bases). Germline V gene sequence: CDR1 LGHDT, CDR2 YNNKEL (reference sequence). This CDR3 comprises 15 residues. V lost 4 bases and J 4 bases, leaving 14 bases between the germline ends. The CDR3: CASSPRGGVNQPQHF. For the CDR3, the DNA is TGTGCCAGCAGCCCCCGGGGGGGGGTGAATCAGCCCCAGCATTTT.

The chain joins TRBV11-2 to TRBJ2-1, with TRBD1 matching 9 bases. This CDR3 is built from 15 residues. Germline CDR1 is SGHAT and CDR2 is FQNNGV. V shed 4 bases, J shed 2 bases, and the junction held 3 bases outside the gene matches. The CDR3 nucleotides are TGTGCCAGCAGCTCGGGACAGGGCCCCTACAATGAGCAGTTCTTC. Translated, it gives CASSSGQGPYNEQFF.

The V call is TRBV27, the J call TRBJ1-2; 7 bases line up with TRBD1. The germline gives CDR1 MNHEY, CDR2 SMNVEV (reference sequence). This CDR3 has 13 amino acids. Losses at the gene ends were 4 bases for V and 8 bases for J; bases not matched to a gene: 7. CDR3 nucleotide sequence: TGTGCCAGCAGTTACCACAGGGGAGAAGGCTACACCTTC. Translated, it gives CASSYHRGEGYTF.

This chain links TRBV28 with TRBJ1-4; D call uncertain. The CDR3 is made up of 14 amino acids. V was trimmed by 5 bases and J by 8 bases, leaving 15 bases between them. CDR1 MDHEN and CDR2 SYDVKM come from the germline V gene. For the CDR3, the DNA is TGTGCCAGCAGTCCCGCGAATCTCGTGGAAAAACTGTTTTTT. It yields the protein CASSPANLVEKLFF.

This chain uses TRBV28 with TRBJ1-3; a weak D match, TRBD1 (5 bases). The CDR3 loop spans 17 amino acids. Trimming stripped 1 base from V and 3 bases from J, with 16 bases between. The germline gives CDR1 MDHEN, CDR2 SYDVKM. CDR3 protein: CASSLYGAERSGNTIYF. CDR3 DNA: TGTGCCAGCAGTTTATATGGGGCGGAAAGGAGTGGAAACACCATATATTTT.

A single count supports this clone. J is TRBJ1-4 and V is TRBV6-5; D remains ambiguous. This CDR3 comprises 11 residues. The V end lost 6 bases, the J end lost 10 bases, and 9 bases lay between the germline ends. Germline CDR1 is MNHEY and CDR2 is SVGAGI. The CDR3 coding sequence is TGTGCCAGCAGACATGGAGGAAAACTGTTTTTT. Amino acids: CASRHGGKLFF.

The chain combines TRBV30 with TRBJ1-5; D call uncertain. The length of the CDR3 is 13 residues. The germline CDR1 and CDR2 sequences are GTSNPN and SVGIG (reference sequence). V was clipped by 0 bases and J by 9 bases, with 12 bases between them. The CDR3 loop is CAWSVLDRGPQHF. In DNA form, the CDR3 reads TGTGCCTGGAGTGTACTTGACCGAGGGCCCCAGCATTTT. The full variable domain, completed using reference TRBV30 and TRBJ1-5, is SQTIHQWPATLVQPVGSPLSLECTVEGTSNPNLYWYRQAAGRGLQLLFYSVGIGQISSEVPQNLSASRPQDRQFILSSKKLLLSDSGFYLCAWSVLDRGPQHFGDGTRLSIL.

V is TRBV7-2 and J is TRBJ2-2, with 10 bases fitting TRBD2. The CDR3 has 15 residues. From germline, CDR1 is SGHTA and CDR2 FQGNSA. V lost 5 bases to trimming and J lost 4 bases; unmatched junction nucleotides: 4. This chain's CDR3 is CASSPTSGRTGELFF. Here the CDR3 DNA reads TGTGCCAGCAGCCCGACTAGCGGGCGCACCGGGGAGCTGTTTTTT. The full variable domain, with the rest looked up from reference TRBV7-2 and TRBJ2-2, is GAGVSQSPSNKVTEKGKDVELRCDPISGHTALYWYRQSLGQGLEFLIYFQGNSAPDKSGLPSDRFSAERTGGSVSTLTIQRTQQEDSAVYLCASSPTSGRTGELFFGEGSRLTVL.

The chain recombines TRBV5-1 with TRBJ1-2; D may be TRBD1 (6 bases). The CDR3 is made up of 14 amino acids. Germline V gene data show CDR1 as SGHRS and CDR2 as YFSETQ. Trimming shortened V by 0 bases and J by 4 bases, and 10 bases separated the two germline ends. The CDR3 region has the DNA TGCGCCAGCAGCTTGGTAGGCAGGGGCTATGGCTACACCTTC. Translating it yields CASSLVGRGYGYTF. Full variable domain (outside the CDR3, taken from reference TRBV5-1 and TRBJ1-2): KAGVTQTPRYLIKTRGQQVTLSCSPISGHRSVSWYQQTPGQGLQFLFEYFSETQRNKGNFPGRFSGRQFSNSRSEMNVSTLELGDSALYLCASSLVGRGYGYTFGSGTRLTVV.

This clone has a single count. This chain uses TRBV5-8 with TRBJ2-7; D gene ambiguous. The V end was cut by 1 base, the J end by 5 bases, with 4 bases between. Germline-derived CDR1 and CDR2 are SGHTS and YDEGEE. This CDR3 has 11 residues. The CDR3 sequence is CASSLFNEQYF. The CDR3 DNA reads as TGTGCCAGCAGCTTGTTTAACGAGCAGTACTTC. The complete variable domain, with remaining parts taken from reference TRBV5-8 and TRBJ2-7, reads EAGVTQSPTHLIKTRGQQATLRCSPISGHTSVYWYQQALGLGLQFLLWYDEGEERNRGNFPPRFSGRQFPNYSSELNVNALELEDSALYLCASSLFNEQYFGPGTRLTVT.

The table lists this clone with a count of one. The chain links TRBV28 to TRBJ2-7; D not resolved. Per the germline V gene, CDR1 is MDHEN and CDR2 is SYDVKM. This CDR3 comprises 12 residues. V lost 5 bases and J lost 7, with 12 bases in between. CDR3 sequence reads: CASSTTVGEQYF. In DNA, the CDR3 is TGTGCCAGCAGTACGACGGTTGGAGAGCAGTACTTC.

The DNA for the CDR3 is TGTGCCTGGAGTGTGATACTACCGGACTATGGCTACACCTTC. Its translation is CAWSVILPDYGYTF. J is TRBJ1-2 and V is TRBV30; D remains ambiguous. V lost 0 bases, J lost 3 bases, and 11 bases lay in between. From germline, CDR1 is GTSNPN and CDR2 SVGIG (reference sequence). This CDR3 comprises 14 residues.

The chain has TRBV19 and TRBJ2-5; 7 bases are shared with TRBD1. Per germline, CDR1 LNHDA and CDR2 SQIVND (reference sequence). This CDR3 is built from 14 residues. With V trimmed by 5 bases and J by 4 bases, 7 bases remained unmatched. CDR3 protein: CASSQQGTLETQYF. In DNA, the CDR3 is TGTGCCAGTAGTCAACAGGGGACGTTAGAGACCCAGTACTTC.